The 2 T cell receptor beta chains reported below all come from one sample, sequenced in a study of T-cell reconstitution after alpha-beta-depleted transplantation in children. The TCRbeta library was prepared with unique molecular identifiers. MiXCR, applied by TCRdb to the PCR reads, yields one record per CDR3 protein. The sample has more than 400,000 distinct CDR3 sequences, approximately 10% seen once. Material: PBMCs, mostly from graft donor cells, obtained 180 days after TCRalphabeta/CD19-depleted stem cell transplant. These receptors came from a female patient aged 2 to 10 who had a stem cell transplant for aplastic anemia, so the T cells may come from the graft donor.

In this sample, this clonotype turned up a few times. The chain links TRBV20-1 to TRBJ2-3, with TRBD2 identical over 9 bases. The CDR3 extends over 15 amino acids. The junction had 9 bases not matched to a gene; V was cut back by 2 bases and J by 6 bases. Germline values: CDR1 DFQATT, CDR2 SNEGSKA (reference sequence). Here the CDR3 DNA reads TGCAGTGCTAGACGTAGCGGGAGAGATGGGGATACGCAGTATTTT. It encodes CSARRSGRDGDTQYF.

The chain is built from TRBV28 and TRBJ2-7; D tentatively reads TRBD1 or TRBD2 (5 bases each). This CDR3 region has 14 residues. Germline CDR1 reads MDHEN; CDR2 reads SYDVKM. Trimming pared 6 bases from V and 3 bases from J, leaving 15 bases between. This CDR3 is CASSPRGPLYEQYF. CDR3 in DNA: TGTGCCAGCAGCCCCCGGGGACCCCTCTACGAGCAGTACTTC.